This T cell receptor (beta chain) was recovered during a study of CXCR3-negative and CXCR3-positive naive CD8 T cells. Whole-study results and caveats: Memory CD8+ cells showed much lower diversity, while both naive subsets were comparably high. The TRBV-TRBJ usage of naive CXCR3-negative and CXCR3-positive cells was similar, but that of memory cells differed. TRB CDR3s were more hydrophobic in CXCR3-positive than in CXCR3-negative naive cells.

The length of the CDR3 is 18 residues. CDR1 is MNHNY, CDR2 SVGAGI, per germline (reference sequence). The authors prepared UMI-labeled TRB cDNA libraries by 5' RACE. TCRdb reprocessed the 5' RACE reads and keeps a single row for each CDR3 protein, giving no DNA. The sample data list some 130,000 distinct CDR3 sequences. On this clonotype: Its antigen is unknown.

Naive CD8+ T cells were CD45RO-CCR7+CD27+CD95-. The V gene is TRBV6-6, the J gene TRBJ2-7; without DNA, the TCRdb call of TRBD1 cannot be checked. Sequencing input: naive CXCR3- CD8+ T cells from blood. Noted subset: CD45RO-CCR7+CD27+CD95- naive CD8+ T cells lacking CXCR3 (TNR3-). The source is a human donor in good health. Some clones in this sample may be carry-over from other donors' samples. The chain's CDR3 is CASSYSGGGEITDYEQYF.